This note documents a single T cell receptor beta chain sequence. Its antigen is currently unknown. Beta-chain TCR CDR3 regions were amplified from RNA transcripts. HTBI primers primed a first-round RT-PCR, and a second-round multiplex PCR followed. TCRdb analysed the multiplex PCR reads with MiXCR anew, one entry per CDR3 protein. The sample yields 500,000 to 700,000 distinct CDR3 sequences, roughly 39% seen once. CDR1 is SNHLY and CDR2 is FYNNEI in the germline V gene. This CDR3 comprises 13 residues. Trimming removed 2 bases at V and 7 bases at J, with 11 bases between. This record belongs to a study of Graves' ophthalmopathy and Graves' hyperthyroidism. Overall study results and limits: Blood contained most expanded thyroid clonotypes exceeding 0.001 frequency.

The chain uses TRBV2 and TRBJ1-2; perhaps TRBD1 as D (6 bases). The sequenced sample consisted of peripheral blood or thyroid tissue (not recorded which). This TCR was recovered from an adult man with Graves' hyperthyroidism. The CDR3 DNA reads as TGTGCCAGCAGTGAACGGGGGGGCTTTGGCTACACCTTC. It codes for CASSERGGFGYTF.